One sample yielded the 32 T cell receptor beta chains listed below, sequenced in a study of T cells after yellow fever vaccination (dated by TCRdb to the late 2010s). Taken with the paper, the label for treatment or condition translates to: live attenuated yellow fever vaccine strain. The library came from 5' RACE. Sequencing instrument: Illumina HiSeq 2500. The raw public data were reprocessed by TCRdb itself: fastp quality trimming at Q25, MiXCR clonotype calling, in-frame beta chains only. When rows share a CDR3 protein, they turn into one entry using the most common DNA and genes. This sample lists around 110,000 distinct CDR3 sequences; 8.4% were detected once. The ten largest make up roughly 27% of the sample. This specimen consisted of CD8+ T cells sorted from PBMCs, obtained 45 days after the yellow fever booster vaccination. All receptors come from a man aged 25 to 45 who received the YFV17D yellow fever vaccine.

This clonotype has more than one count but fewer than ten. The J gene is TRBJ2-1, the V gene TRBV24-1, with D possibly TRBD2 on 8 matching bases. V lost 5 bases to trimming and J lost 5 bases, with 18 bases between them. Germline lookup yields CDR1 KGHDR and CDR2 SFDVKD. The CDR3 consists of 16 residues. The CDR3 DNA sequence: TGTGCCACCAGTGGTAGCGGGGACAGCTGGAACAATGAGCAGTTCTTC. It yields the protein CATSGSGDSWNNEQFF.

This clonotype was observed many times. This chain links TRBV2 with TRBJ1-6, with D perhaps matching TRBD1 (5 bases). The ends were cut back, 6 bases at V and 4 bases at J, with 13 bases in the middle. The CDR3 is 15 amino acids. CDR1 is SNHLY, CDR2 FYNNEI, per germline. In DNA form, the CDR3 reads TGTGCCAGCAGGACGGACATGGCTTATAATTCACCCCTCCACTTT. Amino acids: CASRTDMAYNSPLHF.

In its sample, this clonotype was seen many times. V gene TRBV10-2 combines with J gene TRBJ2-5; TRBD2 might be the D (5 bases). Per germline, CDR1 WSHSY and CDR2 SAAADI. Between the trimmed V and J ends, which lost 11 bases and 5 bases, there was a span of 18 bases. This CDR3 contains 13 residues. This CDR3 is CAVLPRGVETQYF. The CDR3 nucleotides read TGCGCCGTCCTCCCCCGGGGAGTGGAGACCCAGTACTTC.

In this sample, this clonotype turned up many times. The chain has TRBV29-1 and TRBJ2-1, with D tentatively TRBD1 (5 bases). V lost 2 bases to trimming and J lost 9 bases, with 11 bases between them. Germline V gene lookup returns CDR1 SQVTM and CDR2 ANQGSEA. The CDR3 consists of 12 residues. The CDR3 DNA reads TGCAGCGTTGAATTGCAGGGCGCTGAGCAGTTCTTC. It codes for CSVELQGAEQFF.

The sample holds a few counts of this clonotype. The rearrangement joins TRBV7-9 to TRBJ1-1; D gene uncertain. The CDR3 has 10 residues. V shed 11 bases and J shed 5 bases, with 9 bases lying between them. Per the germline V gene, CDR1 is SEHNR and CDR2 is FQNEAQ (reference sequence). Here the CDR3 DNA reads TGTGCCGGAGAGAAGACTGAAGCTTTCTTT. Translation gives CAGEKTEAFF.

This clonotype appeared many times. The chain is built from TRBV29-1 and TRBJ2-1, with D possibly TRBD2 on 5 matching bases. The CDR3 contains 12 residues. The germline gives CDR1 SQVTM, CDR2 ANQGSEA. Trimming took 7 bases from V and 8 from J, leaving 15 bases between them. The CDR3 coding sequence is TGCAGCGCCTTGGGAGTGGTGGATGAGCAGTTCTTC. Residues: CSALGVVDEQFF.

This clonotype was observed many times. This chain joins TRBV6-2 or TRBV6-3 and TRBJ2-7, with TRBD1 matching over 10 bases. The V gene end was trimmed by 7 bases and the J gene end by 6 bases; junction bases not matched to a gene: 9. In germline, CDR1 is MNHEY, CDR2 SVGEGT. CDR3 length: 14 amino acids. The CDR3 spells CASTKETGGLEQYF. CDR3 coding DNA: TGTGCCAGCACCAAGGAGACAGGGGGCCTCGAGCAGTACTTC.

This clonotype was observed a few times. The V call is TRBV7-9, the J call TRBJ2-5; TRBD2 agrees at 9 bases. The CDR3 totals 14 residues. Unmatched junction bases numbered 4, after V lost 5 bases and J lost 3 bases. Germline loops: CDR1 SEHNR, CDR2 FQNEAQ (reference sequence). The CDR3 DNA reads TGTGCCAGCAGCATAATAGCGGGAGAAGAGACCCAGTACTTC. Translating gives CASSIIAGEETQYF.

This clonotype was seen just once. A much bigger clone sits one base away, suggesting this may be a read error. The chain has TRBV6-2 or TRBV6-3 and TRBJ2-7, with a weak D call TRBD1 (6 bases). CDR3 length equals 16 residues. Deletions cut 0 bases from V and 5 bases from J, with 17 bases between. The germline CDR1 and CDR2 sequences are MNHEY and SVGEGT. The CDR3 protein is CASSYSEGERPDEQYF. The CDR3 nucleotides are TGTGCCAGCAGTTACTCAGAGGGGGAGAGACCAGACGAGCAGTACTTC.

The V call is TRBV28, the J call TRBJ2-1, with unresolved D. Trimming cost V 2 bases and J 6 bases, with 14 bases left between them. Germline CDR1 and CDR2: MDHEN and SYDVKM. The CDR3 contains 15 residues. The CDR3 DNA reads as TGTGCCAGCAGTTTAAACACAGCCATAAGCAATGAGCAGTTCTTC. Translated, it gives CASSLNTAISNEQFF.

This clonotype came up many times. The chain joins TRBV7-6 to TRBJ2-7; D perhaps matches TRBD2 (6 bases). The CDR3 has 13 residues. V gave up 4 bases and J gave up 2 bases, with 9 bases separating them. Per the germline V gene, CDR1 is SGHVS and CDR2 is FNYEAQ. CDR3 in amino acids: CASSSGGAYEQYF. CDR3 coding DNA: TGTGCCAGCAGCTCAGGAGGGGCCTACGAGCAGTACTTC.

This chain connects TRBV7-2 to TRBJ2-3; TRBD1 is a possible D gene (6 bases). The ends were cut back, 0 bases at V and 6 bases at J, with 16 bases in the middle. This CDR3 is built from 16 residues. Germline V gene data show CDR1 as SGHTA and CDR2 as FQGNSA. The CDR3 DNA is TGTGCCAGCAGCTTAGCCCCGGGACACCCCCACGATACGCAGTATTTT. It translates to CASSLAPGHPHDTQYF.

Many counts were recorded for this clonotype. CDR3 in DNA: TGCGCCAGCAGCTTGATAGCAGGCCCAGATACGCAGTATTTT. Protein product: CASSLIAGPDTQYF. This chain uses TRBV5-1 with TRBJ2-3; D is unresolved. The CDR3 runs 14 residues. V lost 1 base and J 4 bases, leaving 10 bases between the germline ends. CDR1 is SGHRS, CDR2 YFSETQ, per germline.

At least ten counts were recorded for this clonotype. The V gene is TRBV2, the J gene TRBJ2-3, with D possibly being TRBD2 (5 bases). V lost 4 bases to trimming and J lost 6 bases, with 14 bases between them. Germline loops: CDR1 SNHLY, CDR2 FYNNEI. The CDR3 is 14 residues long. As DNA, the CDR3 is TGTGCCAGCAGTGGTACGATGTCGGGGGATACGCAGTATTTT. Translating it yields CASSGTMSGDTQYF.

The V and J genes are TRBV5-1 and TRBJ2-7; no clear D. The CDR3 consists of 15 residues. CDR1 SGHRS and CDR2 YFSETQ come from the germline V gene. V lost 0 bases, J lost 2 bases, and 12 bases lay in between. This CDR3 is CASSLGTAGPYEQYF. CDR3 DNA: TGCGCCAGCAGCTTGGGGACGGCCGGGCCCTACGAGCAGTACTTC.

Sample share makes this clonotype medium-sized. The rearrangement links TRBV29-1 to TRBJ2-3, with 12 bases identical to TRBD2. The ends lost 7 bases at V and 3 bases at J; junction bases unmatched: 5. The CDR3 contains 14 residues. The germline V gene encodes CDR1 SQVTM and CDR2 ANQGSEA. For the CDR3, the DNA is TGCAGCGGACGACTAGCGGGAGATACAGATACGCAGTATTTT. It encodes CSGRLAGDTDTQYF.

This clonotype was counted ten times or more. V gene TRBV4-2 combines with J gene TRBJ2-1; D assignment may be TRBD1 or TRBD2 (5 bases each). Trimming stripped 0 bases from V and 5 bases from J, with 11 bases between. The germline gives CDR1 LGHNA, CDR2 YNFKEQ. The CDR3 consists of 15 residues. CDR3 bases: TGTGCCAGCAGCCAAGACGATGGGACCGACAATGAGCAGTTCTTC. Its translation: CASSQDDGTDNEQFF.

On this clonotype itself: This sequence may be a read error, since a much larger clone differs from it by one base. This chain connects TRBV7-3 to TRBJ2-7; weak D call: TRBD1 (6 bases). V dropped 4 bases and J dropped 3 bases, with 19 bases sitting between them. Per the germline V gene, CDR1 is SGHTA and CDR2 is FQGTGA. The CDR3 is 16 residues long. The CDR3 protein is CASSSPGHQGNYEQYF. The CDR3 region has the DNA TGTGCCAGCAGCTCACCGGGACACCAGGGAAACTACGAGCAGTACTTC.

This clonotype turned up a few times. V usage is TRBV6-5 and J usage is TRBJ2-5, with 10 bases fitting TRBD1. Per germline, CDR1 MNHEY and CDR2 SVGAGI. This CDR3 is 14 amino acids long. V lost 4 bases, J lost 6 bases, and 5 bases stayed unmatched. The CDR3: CASSLRTGGKTQYF. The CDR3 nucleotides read TGTGCCAGCAGTTTGAGGACAGGGGGAAAGACCCAGTACTTC.

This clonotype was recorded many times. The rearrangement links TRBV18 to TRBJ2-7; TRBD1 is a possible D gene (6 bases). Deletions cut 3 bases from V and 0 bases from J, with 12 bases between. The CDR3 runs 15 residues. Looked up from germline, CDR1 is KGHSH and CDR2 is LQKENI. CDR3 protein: CASSPTGTVSYEQYF. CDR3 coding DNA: TGTGCCAGCTCACCCACAGGGACCGTCTCCTACGAGCAGTACTTC.

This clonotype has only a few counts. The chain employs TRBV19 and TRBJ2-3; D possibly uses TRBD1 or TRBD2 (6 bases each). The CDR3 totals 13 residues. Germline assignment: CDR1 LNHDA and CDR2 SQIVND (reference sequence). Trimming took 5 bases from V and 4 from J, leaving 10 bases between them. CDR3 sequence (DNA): TGTGCCAGTAGTTCGGAGGGGGCAGATACGCAGTATTTT. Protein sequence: CASSSEGADTQYF. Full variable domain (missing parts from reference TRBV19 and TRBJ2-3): DGGITQSPKYLFRKEGQNVTLSCEQNLNHDAMYWYRQDPGQGLRLIYYSQIVNDFQKGDIAEGYSVSREKKESFPLTVTSAQKNPTAFYLCASSSEGADTQYFGPGTRLTVL.

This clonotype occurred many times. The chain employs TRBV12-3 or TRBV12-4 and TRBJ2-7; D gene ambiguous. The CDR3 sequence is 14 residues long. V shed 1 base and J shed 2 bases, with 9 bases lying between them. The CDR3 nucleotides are TGTGCCAGCAGTTTAGGGGTTCGAACCTACGAGCAGTACTTC. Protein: CASSLGVRTYEQYF.

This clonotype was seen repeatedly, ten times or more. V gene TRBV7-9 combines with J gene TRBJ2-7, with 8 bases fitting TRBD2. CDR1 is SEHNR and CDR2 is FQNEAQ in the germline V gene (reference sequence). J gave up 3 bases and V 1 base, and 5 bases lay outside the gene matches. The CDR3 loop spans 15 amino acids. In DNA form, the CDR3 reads TGTGCCAGCAGCTTAGTAGCGGGATCTCTCTACGAGCAGTACTTC. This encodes CASSLVAGSLYEQYF.

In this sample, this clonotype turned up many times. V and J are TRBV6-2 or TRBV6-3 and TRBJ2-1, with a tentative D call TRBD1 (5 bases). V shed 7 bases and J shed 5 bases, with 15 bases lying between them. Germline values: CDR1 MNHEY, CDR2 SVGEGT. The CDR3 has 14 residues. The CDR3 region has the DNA TGTGCCAGCAACCAAGTGGGGCCCAACAATGAGCAGTTCTTC. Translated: CASNQVGPNNEQFF.

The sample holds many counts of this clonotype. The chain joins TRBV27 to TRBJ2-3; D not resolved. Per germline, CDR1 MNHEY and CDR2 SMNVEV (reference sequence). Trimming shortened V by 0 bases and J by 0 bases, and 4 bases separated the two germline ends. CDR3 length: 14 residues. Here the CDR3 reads CASSLSWSTDTQYF. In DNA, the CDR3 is TGTGCCAGCAGTTTATCGTGGAGCACAGATACGCAGTATTTT.

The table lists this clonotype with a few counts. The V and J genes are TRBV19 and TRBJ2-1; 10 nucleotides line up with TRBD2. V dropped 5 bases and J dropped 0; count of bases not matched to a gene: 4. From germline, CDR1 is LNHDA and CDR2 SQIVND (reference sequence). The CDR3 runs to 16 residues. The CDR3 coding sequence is TGTGCCAGTAGTCCACTAGCGGGAAGCTCCTACAATGAGCAGTTCTTC. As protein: CASSPLAGSSYNEQFF. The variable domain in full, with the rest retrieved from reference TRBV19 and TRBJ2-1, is DGGITQSPKYLFRKEGQNVTLSCEQNLNHDAMYWYRQDPGQGLRLIYYSQIVNDFQKGDIAEGYSVSREKKESFPLTVTSAQKNPTAFYLCASSPLAGSSYNEQFFGPGTRLTVL.

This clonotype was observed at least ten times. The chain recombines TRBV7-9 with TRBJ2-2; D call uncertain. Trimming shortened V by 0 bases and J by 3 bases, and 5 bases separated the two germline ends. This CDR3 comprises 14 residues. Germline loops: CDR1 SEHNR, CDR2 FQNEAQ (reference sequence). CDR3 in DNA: TGTGCCAGCAGCTTAGCGGCGCACACCGGGGAGCTGTTTTTT. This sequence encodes CASSLAAHTGELFF.

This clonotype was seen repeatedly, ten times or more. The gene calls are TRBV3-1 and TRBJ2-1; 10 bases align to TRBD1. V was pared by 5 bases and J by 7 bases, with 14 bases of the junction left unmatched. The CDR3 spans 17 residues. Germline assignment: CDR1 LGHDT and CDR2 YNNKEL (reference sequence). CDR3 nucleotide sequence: TGTGCCAGCAGCTCGAAGACAGGGGGCTTCTTGGGGAATGAGCAGTTCTTC. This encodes CASSSKTGGFLGNEQFF.

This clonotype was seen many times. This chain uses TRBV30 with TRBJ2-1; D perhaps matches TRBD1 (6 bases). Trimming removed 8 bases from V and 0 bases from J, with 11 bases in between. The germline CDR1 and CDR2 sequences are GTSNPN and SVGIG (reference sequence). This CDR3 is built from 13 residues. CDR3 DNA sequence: TGTGCCCTCACAGGGAGCTCCTACAATGAGCAGTTCTTC. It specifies CALTGSSYNEQFF.

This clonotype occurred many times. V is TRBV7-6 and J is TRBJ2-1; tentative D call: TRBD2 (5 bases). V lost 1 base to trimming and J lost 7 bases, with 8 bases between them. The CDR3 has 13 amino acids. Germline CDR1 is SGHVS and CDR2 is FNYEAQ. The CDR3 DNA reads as TGTGCCAGCAGCTTAGGCGGGTCAAATGAGCAGTTCTTC. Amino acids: CASSLGGSNEQFF.

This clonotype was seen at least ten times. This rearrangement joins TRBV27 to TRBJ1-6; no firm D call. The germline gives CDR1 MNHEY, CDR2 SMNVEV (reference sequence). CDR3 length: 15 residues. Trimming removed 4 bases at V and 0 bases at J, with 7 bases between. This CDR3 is CASSSRGSYNSPLHF. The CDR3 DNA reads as TGTGCCAGCAGTTCTCGTGGCTCCTATAATTCACCCCTCCACTTT.

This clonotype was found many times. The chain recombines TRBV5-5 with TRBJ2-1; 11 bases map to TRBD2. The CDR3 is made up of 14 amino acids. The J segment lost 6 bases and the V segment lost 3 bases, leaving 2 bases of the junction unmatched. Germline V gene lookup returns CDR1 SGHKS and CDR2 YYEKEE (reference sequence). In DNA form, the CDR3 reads TGTGCCAGCAGCTGGGGACTAGCGGCCAATGAGCAGTTCTTC. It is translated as CASSWGLAANEQFF.